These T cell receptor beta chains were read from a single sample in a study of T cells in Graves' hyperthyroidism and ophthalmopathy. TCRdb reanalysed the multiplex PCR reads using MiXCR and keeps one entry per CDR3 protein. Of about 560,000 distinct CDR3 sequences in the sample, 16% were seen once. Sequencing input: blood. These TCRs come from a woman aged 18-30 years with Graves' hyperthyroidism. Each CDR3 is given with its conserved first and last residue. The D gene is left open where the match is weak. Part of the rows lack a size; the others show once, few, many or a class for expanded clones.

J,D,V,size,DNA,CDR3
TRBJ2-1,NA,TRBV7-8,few,TGTGCCAGCAGTTGGGGCTCGGGGTCAACCTACAATGAGCAGTTCTTC,CASSWGSGSTYNEQFF
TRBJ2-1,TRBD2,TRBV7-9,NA,TGTGCCAACAGCGCGCGCCTAGCGGGAGGGAAGAATGAGCAGTTCTTC,CANSARLAGGKNEQFF
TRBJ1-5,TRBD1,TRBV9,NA,TGTGCCAGCAGCGTAGGGACAGGTGAGGGGCCCCAGCATTTT,CASSVGTGEGPQHF
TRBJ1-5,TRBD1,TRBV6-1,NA,TGTGCCAGCAAACCGGGACAGAATGAACAGCCCCAGCATTTT,CASKPGQNEQPQHF
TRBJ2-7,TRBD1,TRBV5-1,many,TGCGCCAGCAGCTTGGAAGGGACAGGGGTCGGCGAGCAGTACTTC,CASSLEGTGVGEQYF
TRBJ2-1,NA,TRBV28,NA,TGTGCCAGCAGTGCAAAAGGGGAACCCTACAATGAGCAGTTCTTC,CASSAKGEPYNEQFF
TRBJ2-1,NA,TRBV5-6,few,TGTGCCAGCAGCCCGGTTGCTTATCGGTATGAGCAGTTCTTC,CASSPVAYRYEQFF
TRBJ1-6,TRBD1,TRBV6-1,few,TGTGCCAGCAGGCTATACGGACAGGCTAATTCACCCCTCCACTTT,CASRLYGQANSPLHF
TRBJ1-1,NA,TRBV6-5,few,TGTGCCAGCAGTTACTTTACAGGATCGGGGACTGAAGCTTTCTTT,CASSYFTGSGTEAFF
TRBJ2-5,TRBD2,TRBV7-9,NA,TGTGCCAGCAGCTGGACTAGCGGGGGGGCCGGGCTAGAGACCCAGTACTTC,CASSWTSGGAGLETQYF
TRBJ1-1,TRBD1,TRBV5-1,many,TGCGCCAGCAGCGGACAGGGGGCTGGCACTGAAGCTTTCTTT,CASSGQGAGTEAFF
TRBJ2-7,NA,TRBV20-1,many,TGCAGTGCTAGGACTTCGGCGGGGGCCTCCTACGAGCAGTACTTC,CSARTSAGASYEQYF
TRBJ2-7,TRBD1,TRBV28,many,TGTGCCAGCAGTTTTTTCGGGACAGGGGGCATCGAGCAGTACTTC,CASSFFGTGGIEQYF
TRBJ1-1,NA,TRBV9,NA,TGTGCCAGCAGCGCCCAGAACACTGAAGCTTTCTTT,CASSAQNTEAFF
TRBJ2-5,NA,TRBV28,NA,TGTGCCAGCGAGGGAAGGGAAGAGACCCAGTACTTC,CASEGREETQYF
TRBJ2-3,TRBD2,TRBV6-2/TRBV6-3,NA,TGTGCCAGCAGTTACCGGACTAGCGGGGCTTCTAGCACAGATACGCAGTATTTT,CASSYRTSGASSTDTQYF
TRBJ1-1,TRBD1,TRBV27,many,TGTGCCAGCAGTTTGGGACAGGGGCTTCAAGCTTTCTTT,CASSLGQGLQAFF
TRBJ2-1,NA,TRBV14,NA,TGTGCCAGCAGCCAACCCCTGGGAAGAGACTCCAATGAGCAGTTCTTC,CASSQPLGRDSNEQFF
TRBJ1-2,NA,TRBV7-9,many,TGTGCCAGCAGCCGAAACAGCCAATCTAACTATGGCTACACCTTC,CASSRNSQSNYGYTF
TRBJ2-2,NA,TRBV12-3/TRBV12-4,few,TGTGCCAGCAGTTTGCATTCAAGGGCCCGCACCGGGGAGCTGTTTTTT,CASSLHSRARTGELFF
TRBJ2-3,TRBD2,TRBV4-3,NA,TGCGCCAGCAGCCCCTCAAGACTAGCGGGGGGCACAGATACGCAGTATTTT,CASSPSRLAGGTDTQYF
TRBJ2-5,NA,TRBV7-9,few,TGTGCCAGCAGCAACCTGCGGCAAATATTGGGAGAGACCCAGTACTTC,CASSNLRQILGETQYF
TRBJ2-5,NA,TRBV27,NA,TGTGCCAGCAGTTCCCTAGTGTACCAAGAGACCCAGTACTTC,CASSSLVYQETQYF
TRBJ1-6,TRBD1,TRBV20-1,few,TGCAGTGCTAGAACCCGACAGGGGATCCTTGACTCACCCCTCCACTTT,CSARTRQGILDSPLHF
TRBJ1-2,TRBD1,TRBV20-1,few,TGCAGTGCTCAAACCACCTCGGACAGGGGGCGGGTTGGCTACACCTTC,CSAQTTSDRGRVGYTF
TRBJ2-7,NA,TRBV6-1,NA,TGTGCCAGCAGTGAAGCCGGGACGGCCAGAACCGAGCAGTACTTC,CASSEAGTARTEQYF
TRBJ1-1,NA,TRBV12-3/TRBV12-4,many,TGTGCCAGCAGCTTACGAGGATTGAACACTGAAGCTTTCTTT,CASSLRGLNTEAFF
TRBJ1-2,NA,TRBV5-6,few,TGTGCCAGCAGCTTGACCAGGCCTAACTATGGCTACACCTTC,CASSLTRPNYGYTF
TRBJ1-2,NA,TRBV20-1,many,TGCAGTGCTAGAGATAGGGGGGAATGGGGCTATGGCTACACCTTC,CSARDRGEWGYGYTF
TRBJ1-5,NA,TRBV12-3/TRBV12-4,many,TGTGCCAGCAGTCCGGAGGGCCCGAGCAATCAGCCCCAGCATTTT,CASSPEGPSNQPQHF
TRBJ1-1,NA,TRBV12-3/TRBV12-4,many,TGTGCCAGCGCAGGAGCCACGATGGGCACTGAAGCTTTCTTT,CASAGATMGTEAFF
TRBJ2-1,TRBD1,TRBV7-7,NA,TGTGCTAGCAGCCCAGGGACAGGGCATGAGCAGTTCTTC,CASSPGTGHEQFF
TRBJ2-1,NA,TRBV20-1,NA,TGCAGTGCTAGAGATTGGCTCCTCAATGAGCAGTTCTTC,CSARDWLLNEQFF
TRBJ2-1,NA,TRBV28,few,TGTGCCAGCAGTTTACTAGGATCAGGGGGGACCTACAATGAGCAGTTCTTC,CASSLLGSGGTYNEQFF
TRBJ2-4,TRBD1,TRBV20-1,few,TGCAGTGCAGGACAGGTCCAAAACATTCAGTACTTC,CSAGQVQNIQYF
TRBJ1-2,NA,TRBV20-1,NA,TGCAGTGCTGCCGACAGCTATGGCTACACCTTC,CSAADSYGYTF
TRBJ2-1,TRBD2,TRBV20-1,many,TGCAGTGCCCCTGACCCAAGCGGGAGAGGGGTCAATGAGCAGTTCTTC,CSAPDPSGRGVNEQFF
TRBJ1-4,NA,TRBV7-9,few,TGTGCCAGCGGCTTAGTTTCAACTAATGAAAAACTGTTTTTT,CASGLVSTNEKLFF
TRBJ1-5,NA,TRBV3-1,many,TGTGCCAGCAGCCAATCCGGGGTGGCGAATCAGCCCCAGCATTTT,CASSQSGVANQPQHF
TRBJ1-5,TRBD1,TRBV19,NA,TGTGCCAGTAGTAGGGACAGGGGAACCAATCAGCCCCAGCATTTT,CASSRDRGTNQPQHF